The 9 T cell receptor beta chains below all came from one sample that was sequenced in a study of Ad26.COV2.S vaccination and SARS-CoV-2 variants. Sequencing was performed with immunoSEQ multiplex PCR; in TCRdb, only in-frame clones are kept and a portion is missing. The table shows about 400,000 clones, with 75% to 90% occurring only once. Treatment in this sample: around 19 received Ad26.COV2.S at low or high dose, single or two shots; five or six received placebo; per-sample allocation not given. Sample collection was performed on day 63 after the first vaccine or placebo injection. This material consisted of peripheral blood, taken in a trial of Ad26.COV2.S vaccine versus placebo. Receptors originate from a person aged 18-65 years who received the Ad26.COV2.S COVID-19 vaccine or a placebo.

The count of this clone is one. The V gene is TRBV3-1 (or the pseudogene TRBV3-2), the J gene TRBJ2-6; unclear D gene. The CDR3 length is 15 residues. V gave up 4 bases and J gave up 4 bases, with 11 bases separating them. The germline V gene encodes CDR1 LGHDT and CDR2 YNNKEL (reference sequence). This CDR3 is CASSLGESGANVLTF. The DNA for the CDR3 is TGTGCCAGCAGCCTAGGTGAATCCGGGGCCAACGTCCTGACTTTC.

The chain recombines TRBV5-1 with TRBJ2-1; no definite D call. Looked up from germline, CDR1 is SGHRS and CDR2 is YFSETQ. V gave up 4 bases and J gave up 5 bases, with 10 bases separating them. CDR3 size: 13 residues. The DNA for the CDR3 is TGCGCCAGCAGCGCCCGGATCGACAATGAGCAGTTCTTC. The encoded protein is CASSARIDNEQFF.

This sequence joins TRBV11-3 and TRBJ2-7; D is perhaps TRBD2 (5 bases). The V end lost 1 base, the J end lost 7 bases, and 11 bases lay between the germline ends. Germline V gene data show CDR1 as SGHNT and CDR2 as YENEEA. The CDR3 has 13 amino acids. The CDR3 sequence: CASSLGSTGEQYF. CDR3 sequence (DNA): TGTGCCAGCAGCTTAGGGTCCACGGGGGAGCAGTACTTC.

The genes are TRBV29-1 and TRBJ2-3; TRBD2 agrees at 7 bases. Trimming removed 7 bases from V and 0 bases from J; junction bases left unmatched: 16. Germline-derived CDR1 and CDR2 are SQVTM and ANQGSEA. The CDR3 sequence is 17 residues long. The chain's CDR3 is CSARESGEISSTDTQYF. The CDR3 bases are TGCAGCGCCCGTGAGAGCGGGGAGATTTCTAGCACAGATACGCAGTATTTT.

This clone has a handful of counts. This rearrangement joins TRBV11-2 to TRBJ1-3, with D unclear. The ends were cut back, 5 bases at V and 0 bases at J, with 11 bases in the middle. The CDR3 loop spans 15 amino acids. From germline, CDR1 is SGHAT and CDR2 FQNNGV. The CDR3 bases are TGTGCCAGCAGCCCCGGGCATTCCTCTGGAAACACCATATATTTT. Translated: CASSPGHSSGNTIYF.

The V call is TRBV7-8, the J call TRBJ1-5; no definite D call. The germline V and J ends were trimmed by 3 bases and 7 bases, with 10 bases remaining between them. CDR3 size: 13 residues. Germline V gene data show CDR1 as SGHVS and CDR2 as FQNEAQ. This chain's CDR3 is CASSFQVEQPQHF. The CDR3 DNA follows: TGTGCCAGCAGCTTTCAGGTAGAACAGCCCCAGCATTTT.

The chain uses TRBV3-1 (or the pseudogene TRBV3-2) and TRBJ2-3, with D uncertain. CDR3 length: 12 residues. V dropped 4 bases and J dropped 8 bases, with 10 bases sitting between them. Germline CDR1 LGHDT, CDR2 YNNKEL (reference sequence). The CDR3 sequence is CASSRNLITQYF. Here the CDR3 DNA reads TGTGCCAGCAGCCGGAACTTAATTACGCAGTATTTT.

The genes are TRBV19 and TRBJ2-3, with D possibly being TRBD1 (7 bases). V was pared by 4 bases and J by 3 bases, with 23 bases between. The CDR3 runs to 18 residues. Germline V CDR1 and CDR2: LNHDA, SQIVND (reference sequence). The CDR3 is CASSTSLVGQGGTDTQYF. The CDR3 DNA reads as TGTGCCAGTAGTACCTCGTTGGTTGGCCAGGGGGGTACAGATACGCAGTATTTT.

This clone appeared once. The rearrangement joins TRBV5-1 to TRBJ2-7; 8 nucleotides agree with TRBD1. The CDR3 length is 15 residues. V was pared by 6 bases and J by 0 bases, with 8 bases of the junction left unmatched. In germline, CDR1 is SGHRS, CDR2 YFSETQ. The CDR3, as DNA: TGCGCCAGCAATCCTCGGGACAGGTCCTCCTACGAGCAGTACTTC. Its protein is CASNPRDRSSYEQYF.